These 2 T cell receptor beta chains share one sample of origin, sequenced in a study of blood T cell repertoires in COVID-19. Using immunoSEQ multiplex PCR, the repertoire was profiled, and TCRdb retains in-frame clones only, with some absent. The sample comprises about 140,000 clones, around 85% of which are singletons, and around 3% rests with the top ten. What was sequenced was peripheral blood. The receptors shown here come from a man aged 50-60 years with acute or convalescent COVID-19.

This chain connects TRBV9 to TRBJ1-1; 10 bases match TRBD1. Germline CDR1 and CDR2: SGDLS and YYNGEE. The CDR3 is 14 residues long. V lost 3 bases and J lost 4; bases outside the gene matches: 3. CDR3 loop: CASSGQGASTEAFF. CDR3 nucleotide sequence: TGTGCCAGCAGCGGACAGGGGGCGTCCACTGAAGCTTTCTTT.

The chain has TRBV27 and TRBJ1-2; 10 bases match TRBD1. The germline gives CDR1 MNHEY, CDR2 SMNVEV (reference sequence). V lost 5 bases and J lost 0; bases outside the gene matches: 6. The CDR3 length is 16 residues. The CDR3 here is CASSLLTGGTNYGYTF. The CDR3 bases are TGTGCCAGCAGTCTACTGACAGGGGGCACTAACTATGGCTACACCTTC.